This T cell receptor (beta chain) was recorded in a study of blood T cell repertoires in COVID-19. Looking at the study overall: Samples taken during acute and convalescent COVID-19 were collected in the United States, Italy and Spain.

TCRdb's copy holds only in-frame clones and misses some; the assay was immunoSEQ multiplex PCR. The sample consists of around 100,000 clones, nearly 90% of them appearing once. This clone has a handful of counts. This CDR3 has 15 residues. Germline-derived CDR1 and CDR2 are SEHNR and FQNEAQ (reference sequence). With V trimmed by 5 bases and J by 1 base, 6 bases remained unmatched. The material sequenced was peripheral blood. The rearrangement links TRBV7-9 to TRBJ1-1, with 8 bases fitting TRBD1. The TCR originated in a man aged 45 to 65 in a cohort sampled during active COVID-19. CDR3: CASSVDRGRNTEAFF. The CDR3, as DNA: TGTGCCAGCAGCGTAGACAGGGGAAGGAACACTGAAGCTTTCTTT.